Each of the 8 T cell receptor beta chains below was sequenced from the same sample in a study of blood T cells in healthy people across ages (dated by TCRdb to 2014 to 2015). The library was produced with 5' RACE. Sequencing was performed on an Illumina HiSeq 2500. A second PCR of about 7 to 12 cycles was run with a J-beta primer mix and a sample-barcoded 5' primer. Using fastp at Q25 and MiXCR, TCRdb reprocessed the public reads and kept productive beta chains. All rows with the same CDR3 protein become a single entry with the most common DNA and genes. This sample is represented by fewer than 1,000,000 distinct CDR3 sequences; about half of them were singletons. Roughly 18% of the sample rests with the top ten. Sequenced sample: blood. These receptors all come from a man of 80 years or more in good health.

This clonotype was seen ten or more times. The chain links TRBV24-1 to TRBJ2-5; TRBD1 matches 10 bases. Germline V gene sequence: CDR1 KGHDR, CDR2 SFDVKD. The ends lost 3 bases at V and 5 bases at J; junction bases unmatched: 5. CDR3 length: 15 amino acids. CDR3 sequence reads: CATSDPRTGGETQYF. CDR3 sequence (DNA): TGTGCCACCAGTGATCCTCGGACAGGGGGGGAGACCCAGTACTTC.

The chain uses TRBV6-2 or TRBV6-3 and TRBJ2-1; TRBD1 might be the D (7 bases). The germline CDR1 and CDR2 sequences are MNHEY and SVGEGT. There are 13 residues in the CDR3. Trimming shortened V by 5 bases and J by 8 bases, and 13 bases separated the two germline ends. The DNA for the CDR3 is TGTGCCAGCAGTGTTGCAGGGGGGTATGAGCAGTTCTTC. It yields the protein CASSVAGGYEQFF.

This clonotype came up a few times. The chain is built from TRBV20-1 and TRBJ2-3; the D gene is possibly TRBD2 (6 bases). Germline lookup yields CDR1 DFQATT and CDR2 SNEGSKA (reference sequence). V dropped 3 bases and J dropped 1 base, with 20 bases sitting between them. CDR3 size: 17 residues. This CDR3 is CSASSLLISGGTDTQYF. CDR3 in DNA: TGCAGTGCTAGTTCTCTCTTGATTAGCGGAGGCACAGATACGCAGTATTTT.

The chain combines TRBV29-1 with TRBJ1-1, with 9 bases matching TRBD1. Germline assignment: CDR1 SQVTM and CDR2 ANQGSEA. This CDR3 region has 16 residues. The V and J ends lost 6 bases and 3 bases, in that order; junction bases with no gene match: 14. The CDR3 spells CSVSGSGQGRDTEAFF. CDR3 DNA sequence: TGCAGCGTCAGCGGTTCGGGACAGGGTAGGGACACTGAAGCTTTCTTT.

This clonotype was counted many times. The V and J genes are TRBV28 and TRBJ2-2; D possibly matches TRBD1 or TRBD2 (7 bases each). Germline CDR1 and CDR2: MDHEN and SYDVKM. This CDR3 comprises 15 residues. Trimming took off 6 bases at V and 3 bases at J, with 14 bases between the two ends. CDR3 sequence reads: CASRGGGDDTGELFF. The CDR3 DNA reads TGTGCCAGCAGGGGAGGGGGCGATGACACCGGGGAGCTGTTTTTT. The complete variable domain, with remaining parts taken from reference TRBV28 and TRBJ2-2, reads DVKVTQSSRYLVKRTGEKVFLECVQDMDHENMFWYRQDPGLGLRLIYFSYDVKMKEKGDIPEGYSVSREKKERFSLILESASTNQTSMYLCASRGGGDDTGELFFGEGSRLTVL.

This chain joins TRBV11-2 and TRBJ1-1, with D maybe TRBD1 (5 bases). Looked up from germline, CDR1 is SGHAT and CDR2 is FQNNGV. V gave up 6 bases and J gave up 7 bases, with 15 bases separating them. There are 13 residues in the CDR3. DNA of the CDR3: TGTGCCAGCAGAGCTTGGACAAAGGATGAAGCTTTCTTT. It translates to CASRAWTKDEAFF.

This clonotype came up a few times. V is TRBV5-1 and J is TRBJ2-7; the match to TRBD2 covers 11 bases. Germline V CDR1 and CDR2: SGHRS, YFSETQ. This CDR3 region has 16 residues. J was trimmed by 2 bases and V by 4 bases; bases with no gene match: 8. CDR3 bases: TGCGCCAGCAGCAGAGAACAGGGACTAGCGGCCTACGAGCAGTACTTC. Protein product: CASSREQGLAAYEQYF.

The rearrangement joins TRBV7-2 to TRBJ2-7; 7 bases map to TRBD2. Losses at the gene ends were 5 bases for V and 5 bases for J; bases not matched to a gene: 12. Germline-derived CDR1 and CDR2 are SGHTA and FQGNSA. This CDR3 region has 15 residues. The DNA of the CDR3 is TGTGCCAGCAGCGCTGATGGGCGGGAGTTCGACGAGCAGTACTTC. Translated: CASSADGREFDEQYF. The full variable domain, with the rest looked up from reference TRBV7-2 and TRBJ2-7, is GAGVSQSPSNKVTEKGKDVELRCDPISGHTALYWYRQSLGQGLEFLIYFQGNSAPDKSGLPSDRFSAERTGGSVSTLTIQRTQQEDSAVYLCASSADGREFDEQYFGPGTRLTVT.